One and the same sample provided the 4 T cell receptor beta chains below, sequenced in a study of CD8 T cells in ankylosing spondylitis. Each CDR3 protein is one row after TCRdb ran MiXCR on the 5' RACE reads. The table has about 800,000 distinct CDR3 sequences, approximately 10% seen once. Overall study results and limits: Characteristic of ankylosing spondylitis blood, it appeared, was a TCR beta motif comprising eight highly homologous variants.

These TCRs are of unknown antigen specificity. The sample consisted of blood, either unsorted or a sorted T cell fraction (not recorded which). The receptor source for this set is a male donor with ankylosing spondylitis.

The chain carries TRBV5-1 and TRBJ1-2; D gene ambiguous. The CDR3 contains 14 residues. The V gene lost 2 bases and the J gene lost 2 bases, with 10 bases spanning the gap. Germline V CDR1 and CDR2: SGHRS, YFSETQ. CDR3: CASSFETPNYGYTF. The CDR3, as DNA: TGCGCCAGCAGCTTTGAGACACCCAACTATGGCTACACCTTC.

The chain has TRBV7-2 and TRBJ1-6, with a possible D match to TRBD1 (5 bases). The CDR3 is 15 residues long. V lost 0 bases to trimming and J lost 9 bases, with 12 bases between them. Per the germline V gene, CDR1 is SGHTA and CDR2 is FQGNSA. The CDR3 DNA reads TGTGCCAGCAGCTTAGCGGCAGGAAGGGGTTCACCCCTCCACTTT. It encodes CASSLAAGRGSPLHF.

This clonotype was counted only a few times. V is TRBV15 and J is TRBJ2-1; D gene uncertain. The CDR3 totals 15 residues. Trimming cost V 0 bases and J 4 bases, with 10 bases left between them. In germline, CDR1 is LNHNV, CDR2 YYDKDF (reference sequence). The CDR3 DNA follows: TGTGCCACCAGCAGAGATTTTCGAGATTACAATGAGCAGTTCTTC. Encoded protein: CATSRDFRDYNEQFF.

The chain combines TRBV28 with TRBJ2-4; TRBD2 matches at 8 bases. CDR1 is MDHEN and CDR2 is SYDVKM in the germline V gene. There are 15 residues in the CDR3. J gave up 1 base and V 5 bases, and 4 bases lay outside the gene matches. CDR3 in DNA: TGTGCCAGCAGTGGTGCTAGCGGGGCCAAAAACATTCAGTACTTC. It is translated as CASSGASGAKNIQYF.